These T cell receptor beta chains were read from a single sample in a study of T cell responses to AZD1222 COVID-19 vaccine. Some clones are missing from TCRdb's copy, which holds only in-frame ones; the method was immunoSEQ multiplex PCR. Of about 150,000 clones listed, 80% to 95% are singletons. The sample consisted of peripheral blood, taken 28 days after the second AZD1222 dose. The receptors shown here come from an adult who received the AZD1222 COVID-19 vaccine. CDR3s include the opening cysteine and the closing phenylalanine or tryptophan. Each record gives: clone size, J gene, V gene, D gene, CDR3 protein, CDR3 DNA. A D gene is named only where the DNA matches it firmly. Expanded clones get a size class; other rows say once, few or many, or leave the size out.

abundance: -
j_gene: TRBJ1-4
v_gene: TRBV27
d_gene: -
CDR3aa: CASSYQGRAGEKLFF
CDR3nt: TGTGCCAGCAGTTACCAGGGCAGGGCGGGTGAAAAACTGTTTTTT

abundance: -
j_gene: TRBJ1-2
v_gene: TRBV6-5
d_gene: TRBD1
CDR3aa: CASSSGRDRFYGYTF
CDR3nt: TGTGCCAGCAGTTCGGGCCGGGACAGGTTCTATGGCTACACCTTC

abundance: -
j_gene: TRBJ1-1
v_gene: TRBV5-4
d_gene: TRBD1
CDR3aa: CASSPRDRALYTEAFF
CDR3nt: TGTGCCAGCAGCCCCCGGGACAGGGCCCTATACACTGAAGCTTTCTTT

abundance: -
j_gene: TRBJ2-7
v_gene: TRBV2
d_gene: TRBD2
CDR3aa: CASNSLAARTMGGSIYEQYF
CDR3nt: TGTGCCAGCAATTCCTTAGCGGCTCGGACCATGGGAGGGAGCATCTACGAGCAGTACTTC

abundance: -
j_gene: TRBJ1-1
v_gene: TRBV7-2
d_gene: -
CDR3aa: CASSFWVGGNTEAFF
CDR3nt: TGTGCCAGCAGCTTTTGGGTGGGGGGCAACACTGAAGCTTTCTTT

abundance: -
j_gene: TRBJ2-1
v_gene: TRBV5-1
d_gene: TRBD2
CDR3aa: CASSKAGNEQFF
CDR3nt: TGCGCCAGCAGCAAAGCGGGAAATGAGCAGTTCTTC

abundance: once
j_gene: TRBJ1-1
v_gene: TRBV5-6
d_gene: -
CDR3aa: CASSLGHRAEAFF
CDR3nt: TGTGCCAGCAGCTTGGGGCACAGGGCCGAAGCTTTCTTT

abundance: -
j_gene: TRBJ1-2
v_gene: TRBV7-9
d_gene: -
CDR3aa: CASSLGASEPNYGYTF
CDR3nt: TGTGCCAGCAGCTTAGGGGCATCGGAACCTAACTATGGCTACACCTTC

abundance: -
j_gene: TRBJ1-1
v_gene: TRBV12-3/TRBV12-4
d_gene: -
CDR3aa: CASSFDKNTEAFF
CDR3nt: TGTGCCAGCAGTTTCGATAAGAACACTGAAGCTTTCTTT

abundance: few
j_gene: TRBJ2-3
v_gene: TRBV2
d_gene: -
CDR3aa: CATDEGDTQYF
CDR3nt: TGTGCCACCGACGAAGGAGATACGCAGTATTTT

abundance: -
j_gene: TRBJ1-4
v_gene: TRBV19
d_gene: TRBD1
CDR3aa: CASSLHRGLDEKLFF
CDR3nt: TGTGCCAGTAGTCTGCACAGGGGCCTTGATGAAAAACTGTTTTTT

abundance: -
j_gene: TRBJ2-5
v_gene: TRBV6-5
d_gene: TRBD1
CDR3aa: CASTTLGTGVETQYF
CDR3nt: TGTGCCAGCACCACCCTGGGGACAGGGGTTGAGACCCAGTACTTC

abundance: -
j_gene: TRBJ2-3
v_gene: TRBV25-1
d_gene: TRBD1
CDR3aa: CASSPRQGASADTQYF
CDR3nt: TGTGCCAGCAGTCCCCGACAGGGGGCGAGCGCAGATACGCAGTATTTT